This entry lists 10 T cell receptor beta chains sequenced from one sample in a study of naive and memory T cell subsets (dated by TCRdb to about 2017). Libraries were constructed by 5' RACE. Sequenced using an Illumina MiSeq. Four rounds of PCR, run with the SP2 primer together with nested alpha and beta constant region primers, were used to amplify the ligated cDNA. TCRdb's own reprocessing of the public reads used fastp at Q25 and MiXCR and kept productive beta chains. Identical CDR3 protein sequences are pooled into one entry, listed with their most common genes and DNA. This sample holds roughly 56,000 distinct CDR3 sequences; roughly 7% were observed only once. The ten biggest clones cover around 9.6% of the sample. A robust, sensitive protocol for the amplification, sequencing and analysis of TCRs was described in the study, in which 3' ligation of a UMI-containing oligonucleotide to TCR cDNA was used.

Receptors were obtained from a male donor in good health.

Only a few counts were recorded for this clonotype. The chain recombines TRBV3-1 with TRBJ2-2; 7 nucleotides match TRBD2. The J segment lost 5 bases and the V segment lost 8 bases, leaving 8 bases of the junction unmatched. CDR1 and CDR2 (germline): LGHDT, YNNKEL (reference sequence). CDR3 length: 14 amino acids. In nucleotides, the CDR3 is TGTGCCAGCCGGAGCGCAGCGGGAACCGGGGAGCTGTTTTTT. It encodes CASRSAAGTGELFF.

In this sample, this clonotype turned up a few times. This chain links TRBV7-7 with TRBJ1-2, with a weak D call TRBD1 (5 bases). Trimming left V 3 bases short and J 5 bases short, with 19 bases between. This CDR3 has 16 residues. CDR1 and CDR2 from the germline V gene are SSHAT and FNYEAQ (reference sequence). CDR3 in DNA: TGTGCCAGCAGCTTGGAGGGGAAACTGCTGGCTTATGGCTACACCTTC. It encodes CASSLEGKLLAYGYTF.

This clonotype appeared a few times. The rearrangement uses TRBV20-1 and TRBJ1-2; D perhaps matches TRBD1 (5 bases). V was shortened by 3 bases and J by 2 bases, with 25 bases between the two germline ends. The CDR3 spans 18 residues. CDR1 is DFQATT, CDR2 SNEGSKA, per germline (reference sequence). The CDR3 loop is CSASLPMGRARINYGYTF. The CDR3 DNA reads TGCAGTGCTAGCCTGCCGATGGGCAGGGCGCGAATCAACTATGGCTACACCTTC.

V gene TRBV29-1 combines with J gene TRBJ2-5, with TRBD1 identical over 8 bases. J lost 5 bases, V lost 3 bases, and 8 bases had no gene match. This CDR3 comprises 14 residues. Germline CDR1 and CDR2: SQVTM and ANQGSEA. The CDR3 bases are TGCAGCGTTGAGTCCAGGGGGCGCCGGGAGACCCAGTACTTC. It codes for CSVESRGRRETQYF.

This clonotype came up many times. The chain carries TRBV5-5 and TRBJ1-1; weak D call: TRBD1 (6 bases). The CDR3 is made up of 14 amino acids. The germline CDR1 and CDR2 sequences are SGHKS and YYEKEE (reference sequence). V lost 4 bases to trimming and J lost 1 base, with 11 bases between them. The CDR3 nucleotides are TGTGCCAGCAGCGGGCGGACAGCGAACACTGAAGCTTTCTTT. This gives the protein CASSGRTANTEAFF.

This clonotype was found many times. This chain joins TRBV12-3 or TRBV12-4 and TRBJ2-2; no clear D gene. Trimming removed 2 bases from V and 5 bases from J, with 9 bases in between. The CDR3 spans 14 residues. For the CDR3, the DNA is TGTGCCAGCAGTTTACCCATAATAACCGGGGAGCTGTTTTTT. It translates to CASSLPIITGELFF.

This clonotype appeared many times. V gene TRBV29-1 combines with J gene TRBJ1-1; D not resolved. CDR1 and CDR2 (germline): SQVTM, ANQGSEA. Trimming shortened V by 0 bases and J by 3 bases, and 11 bases separated the two germline ends. CDR3 length: 14 residues. The CDR3 sequence is CSVEESGQDTEAFF. DNA of the CDR3: TGCAGCGTTGAAGAAAGTGGGCAGGACACTGAAGCTTTCTTT. Combining the CDR3 with reference TRBV29-1 and TRBJ1-1 gives the whole variable domain SAVISQKPSRDICQRGTSLTIQCQVDSQVTMMFWYRQQPGQSLTLIATANQGSEATYESGFVIDKFPISRPNLTFSTLTVSNMSPEDSSIYLCSVEESGQDTEAFFGQGTRLTVV.

The chain carries TRBV5-1 and TRBJ2-3; 12 nucleotides line up with TRBD2. The junction had 8 bases not matched to a gene; V was cut back by 0 bases and J by 6 bases. CDR1 and CDR2 from the germline V gene are SGHRS and YFSETQ. This CDR3 is 17 amino acids long. The CDR3 DNA reads as TGCGCCAGCAGCTTGGCGGCTAGCGGGAGGGTCGTGGATACGCAGTATTTT. It specifies CASSLAASGRVVDTQYF. Variable domain in full (rest from reference TRBV5-1 and TRBJ2-3): KAGVTQTPRYLIKTRGQQVTLSCSPISGHRSVSWYQQTPGQGLQFLFEYFSETQRNKGNFPGRFSGRQFSNSRSEMNVSTLELGDSALYLCASSLAASGRVVDTQYFGPGTRLTVL.

This sequence joins TRBV7-2 and TRBJ2-7, with D perhaps TRBD1 (6 bases). This CDR3 has 13 residues. Trimming removed 5 bases at V and 5 bases at J, with 13 bases between. The germline gives CDR1 SGHTA, CDR2 FQGNSA. CDR3 in DNA: TGTGCCAGCAGCGGTTACAGGGCCCACGAGCAGTACTTC. Translating it yields CASSGYRAHEQYF.

This clonotype has only one observation. This chain uses TRBV11-2 with TRBJ1-2; 7 bases line up with TRBD1. Unmatched junction bases numbered 14, after V lost 5 bases and J lost 5 bases. Per the germline V gene, CDR1 is SGHAT and CDR2 is FQNNGV. This CDR3 spans 16 amino acids. The CDR3 loop is CASSEGTTGPPYGYTF. The CDR3 nucleotides read TGTGCCAGCAGCGAAGGCACGACAGGGCCCCCTTATGGCTACACCTTC.